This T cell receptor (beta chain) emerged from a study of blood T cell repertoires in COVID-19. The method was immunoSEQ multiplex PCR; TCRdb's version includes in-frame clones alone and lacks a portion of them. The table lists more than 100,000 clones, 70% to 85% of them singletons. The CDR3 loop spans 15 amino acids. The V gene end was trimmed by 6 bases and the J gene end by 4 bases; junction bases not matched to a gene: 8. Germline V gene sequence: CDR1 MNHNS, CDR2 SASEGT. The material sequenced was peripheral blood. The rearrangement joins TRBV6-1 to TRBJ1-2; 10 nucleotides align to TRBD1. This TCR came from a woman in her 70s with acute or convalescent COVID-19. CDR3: CASRSRQGAGYGYTF. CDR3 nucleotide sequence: TGTGCCAGCAGATCCCGACAGGGGGCAGGCTATGGCTACACCTTC.